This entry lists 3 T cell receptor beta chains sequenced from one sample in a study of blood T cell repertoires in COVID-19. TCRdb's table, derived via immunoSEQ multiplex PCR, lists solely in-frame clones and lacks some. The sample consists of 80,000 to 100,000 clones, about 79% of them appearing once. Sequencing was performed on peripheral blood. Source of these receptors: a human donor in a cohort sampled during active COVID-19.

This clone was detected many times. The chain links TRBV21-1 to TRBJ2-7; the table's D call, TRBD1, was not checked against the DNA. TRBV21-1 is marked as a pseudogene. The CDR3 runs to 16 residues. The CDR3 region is CASSNLHGQLFYEQYF. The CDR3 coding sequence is TGTGCCAGCAGTAACCTCCACGGACAGCTTTTCTACGAGCAGTACTTC.

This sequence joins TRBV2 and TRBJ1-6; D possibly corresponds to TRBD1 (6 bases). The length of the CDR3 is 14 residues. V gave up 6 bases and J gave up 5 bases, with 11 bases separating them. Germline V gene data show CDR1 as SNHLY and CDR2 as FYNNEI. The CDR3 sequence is CASRRQVDNSPLHF. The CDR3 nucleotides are TGTGCCAGCAGAAGACAGGTGGATAATTCACCCCTCCACTTT.

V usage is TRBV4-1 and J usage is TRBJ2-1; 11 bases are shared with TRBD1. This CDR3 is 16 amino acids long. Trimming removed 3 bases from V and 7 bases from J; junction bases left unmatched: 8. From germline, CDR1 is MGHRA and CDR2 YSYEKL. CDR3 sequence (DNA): TGCGCCAGCAGCCAGAGGGGGGACAGGGGGATGAATGAGCAGTTCTTC. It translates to CASSQRGDRGMNEQFF.